This entry features one T cell receptor (beta chain) sequence. The antigen it binds to is not known. The library was produced with bulk RNA-seq. The TruSeq Stranded RNA sample prep kit was used to generate libraries of poly-A-enriched mRNA from an input of 0.85 to 1 ug total RNA. Paired-end sequencing was carried out on a HiSeq 2500, and each sample was sequenced in triplicate. A read length of 125 nucleotides per mate was used for RNA-seq. In the source study's methods: Reads were trimmed and aligned to hg38 with STAR v2.7, with quality control by FASTQC, RSeQC and multiqc. Salmon 0.14.1 was used to quantify gene expression levels as transcripts per million (TPM). Principal component analysis suggested that trial, library batch, sequencing batch, treatment regimen and sex did not drive transcriptomic profiles. TCRdb reprocessed the reads, and each CDR3 protein sequence is entered once, without DNA. The V and J calls and clone size are TCRdb's, not the authors'. The sample's records list roughly 51 distinct CDR3 sequences.

The sample is drawn from a study of alternative splicing in chronic myeloid leukemia remission (dated by TCRdb to 2018 to 2020). Study-level background: RNA sequencing was used to profile peripheral blood from chronic-phase CML patients at diagnosis and at remission, and the results were compared with those from healthy donors. The female/male split was 11/5 for diagnosis samples, 8/3 for remission samples and 2/4 for controls. Nine CML samples, seven diagnostic and two matched remission, were obtained from the French Persistem study. For diagnosis, remission and control samples alike, total RNA was extracted from peripheral blood mononuclear cells using Trizol. The RESIST (imatinib), ENESTxtnd (nilotinib) and PINNACLE (nilotinib plus pegylated interferon) trials supplied ten or so diagnostic specimens along with matched remission specimens. Trial diagnostic specimens were total leukocytes from peripheral blood collected in EDTA. The median age was around 50 years at diagnosis, about 60 at remission and 37 for the healthy controls. Overall results and qualifications from the work: Blood cell composition differed strongly by timepoint, shifting from myeloid progenitor enrichment at diagnosis to mature lymphoid enrichment at remission. At remission, blood cell composition was found to be reconfigured to resemble that of lymphoid cell-enriched normal controls.

The meaning of the sample's time point label: chronic-phase CML before TKI therapy (screening/day 1). Under 20 CML patients made up the patient cohort, and matched post-remission samples were retrieved for a subset of those patients. CDR1 MDHEN and CDR2 SYDVKM were looked up in the germline V gene. Spanning cysteine to phenylalanine, the CDR3 consists of 12 amino acids. The DNA is unrecorded. The receptor comes from an adult with chronic myeloid leukemia. The chain joins TRBV28 to TRBJ2-7; TCRdb's D call, TRBD2, is unchecked because there is no DNA. The sequencing here drew on PBMCs or total blood leukocytes (not recorded which), taken at diagnosis. CDR3 sequence: CASSLPSREQYF. With all but the CDR3 taken from the reference TRBV28 and TRBJ2-7 genes, the full variable domain is: DVKVTQSSRYLVKRTGEKVFLECVQDMDHENMFWYRQDPGLGLRLIYFSYDVKMKEKGDIPEGYSVSREKKERFSLILESASTNQTSMYLCASSLPSREQYFGPGTRLTVT.